A selection of T cell receptor beta chains follows, all from one sample in a study of neurological immune-mediated disorders. Via MiXCR, TCRdb re-called the 5' RACE reads, giving one row per CDR3 protein. Here the sample spans roughly 50,000 distinct CDR3 sequences, roughly 4% being singletons. The sequenced sample was PBMCs. The origin of the receptors is a woman aged 55-69 years with multiple sclerosis. CDR3s include the opening cysteine and the closing phenylalanine or tryptophan. Each record gives: CDR3 DNA, CDR3 protein, V gene, clone size, D gene, CDR3 length, J gene. A D gene is named only where the DNA matches it firmly. Clone sizes are given selectively: once, few, many, or a class where the clone is expanded.

DNA: TGTGCCAGCAGCCAAGCAGGCTACCCTGGAAACACCATATATTTT; CDR3: CASSQAGYPGNTIYF; V: TRBV3-1; size: few; D: .; length: 15; J: TRBJ1-3
DNA: TGCGCCAGCAGCCAAACCGGGACTAGCGAGAACACCGGGGAGCTGTTTTTT; CDR3: CASSQTGTSENTGELFF; V: TRBV4-3; size: many; D: TRBD2; length: 17; J: TRBJ2-2
DNA: TGCAGGGGAAGTACAGGGGGCACTGAAGCTTTCTTT; CDR3: CRGSTGGTEAFF; V: TRBV20-1; size: many; D: TRBD1; length: 12; J: TRBJ1-1
DNA: TGTGCCAGCAGCGTAACGGCAGGGCGCACAGATACGCAGTATTTT; CDR3: CASSVTAGRTDTQYF; V: TRBV9; size: many; D: .; length: 15; J: TRBJ2-3
DNA: TGTGCCATCAGTCAAAGGGCCCCCCCCGGGGAGCTGTTTTTT; CDR3: CAISQRAPPGELFF; V: TRBV10-3; size: many; D: .; length: 14; J: TRBJ2-2
DNA: TGCAGTGCTAGAGATCGGGCTAGCGGGAACCCCAATGAGCAGTTCTTC; CDR3: CSARDRASGNPNEQFF; V: TRBV20-1; size: many; D: TRBD2; length: 16; J: TRBJ2-1
DNA: TGCAGCGGCGGACAGGGGCGCGACTATGGCTACACCTTC; CDR3: CSGGQGRDYGYTF; V: TRBV29-1; size: many; D: TRBD1; length: 13; J: TRBJ1-2
DNA: TGCAGTGCTAGAGATACTACGAAGGGGGCGGACACTGAAGCTTTCTTT; CDR3: CSARDTTKGADTEAFF; V: TRBV20-1; size: many; D: TRBD1; length: 16; J: TRBJ1-1
DNA: TGTGTCAGCAGCTTGGGCTCGATTGGGGGCAGCTATGGCTACACCTTC; CDR3: CVSSLGSIGGSYGYTF; V: TRBV5-6; size: few; D: .; length: 16; J: TRBJ1-2
DNA: TGCAGTGCGCGACAGCCCCCATCCGAAAAACTGTTTTTT; CDR3: CSARQPPSEKLFF; V: TRBV20-1; size: many; D: .; length: 13; J: TRBJ1-4
DNA: TGTGCCAGCATCAAGAGCCGGGGGACGAGCTCCTATAATTCACCCCTCCACTTT; CDR3: CASIKSRGTSSYNSPLHF; V: TRBV28; size: few; D: .; length: 18; J: TRBJ1-6
DNA: TGCGCCAGCAGCCCGATGGGACCATGGGACACTGAAGCTTTCTTT; CDR3: CASSPMGPWDTEAFF; V: TRBV5-1; size: many; D: .; length: 15; J: TRBJ1-1
DNA: TGTGCCAGCTCACCAATCTCGGAACCCAGGGGGGAGCAGTACTTC; CDR3: CASSPISEPRGEQYF; V: TRBV18; size: many; D: TRBD1; length: 15; J: TRBJ2-7
DNA: TGCAGTGGGGGCACCAACTCCTACAATGAGCAGTTCTTC; CDR3: CSGGTNSYNEQFF; V: TRBV20-1; size: many; D: .; length: 13; J: TRBJ2-1
DNA: TGCAGTGCTAGAATCTCCCCGGGACTAGCGGGAGATGAGCAGTTCTTC; CDR3: CSARISPGLAGDEQFF; V: TRBV20-1; size: many; D: TRBD2; length: 16; J: TRBJ2-1
DNA: TGTGCCAGCAGTTACTCGTCGGGGGTAACTGAAGCTTTCTTT; CDR3: CASSYSSGVTEAFF; V: TRBV6-5; size: many; D: .; length: 14; J: TRBJ1-1
DNA: TGTGCCAGCAGACTAACCGCAGGGGCGGGTGAGCAGTTCTTC; CDR3: CASRLTAGAGEQFF; V: TRBV12-3/TRBV12-4; size: many; D: .; length: 14; J: TRBJ2-1
DNA: TGTGCCAGCAGGGTCGGGGGGTCGCCGAACACCGGGGAGCTGTTTTTT; CDR3: CASRVGGSPNTGELFF; V: TRBV9; size: many; D: TRBD2; length: 16; J: TRBJ2-2
DNA: TGTGCCAGCAGCCGTGGGGGGGCTGCGCAGTATTTT; CDR3: CASSRGGAAQYF; V: TRBV5-5; size: many; D: .; length: 12; J: TRBJ2-3
DNA: TGTGCCAGCAGCTTTACAGGGAGCTCCTACAATGAGCAGTTCTTC; CDR3: CASSFTGSSYNEQFF; V: TRBV7-2; size: .; D: .; length: 15; J: TRBJ2-1
DNA: TGTGCCACCAGTGATCATTTTGCCACCGACAGGGGCCAAGAGACCCAGTACTTC; CDR3: CATSDHFATDRGQETQYF; V: TRBV24-1; size: .; D: TRBD1; length: 18; J: TRBJ2-5
DNA: TGTGCCAGCAGCTTGGAGACAGGGTCCTACAATGAGCAGTTCTTC; CDR3: CASSLETGSYNEQFF; V: TRBV7-6; size: .; D: TRBD1; length: 15; J: TRBJ2-1
DNA: TGTGCCACCAGCGGGACAGTAACAGATACGCAGTATTTT; CDR3: CATSGTVTDTQYF; V: TRBV24-1; size: .; D: TRBD1; length: 13; J: TRBJ2-3
DNA: TGCAGTGCAACCCCCCGGGGTGAGCAGTTCTTC; CDR3: CSATPRGEQFF; V: TRBV20-1; size: many; D: .; length: 11; J: TRBJ2-1
DNA: TGCAGTGCCACAAACCCAGATACGCAGTATTTT; CDR3: CSATNPDTQYF; V: TRBV20-1; size: .; D: .; length: 11; J: TRBJ2-3
DNA: TGTGCCAGCAGCTTTTTGACTAGTTCCAATGAGCAGTTCTTC; CDR3: CASSFLTSSNEQFF; V: TRBV9; size: many; D: .; length: 14; J: TRBJ2-1
DNA: TGCAGTGCTAGTAGACTAGCGGGGGGAGGTACAGATACGCAGTATTTT; CDR3: CSASRLAGGGTDTQYF; V: TRBV20-1; size: few; D: TRBD2; length: 16; J: TRBJ2-3
DNA: TGCAGTGCCCCCAGAGAATCGTACGAGCAGTACTTC; CDR3: CSAPRESYEQYF; V: TRBV20-1; size: .; D: .; length: 12; J: TRBJ2-7